The clone carrying this TCR beta chain showed up many times. Its antigen is unknown. TCRdb recomputed calls from the reads with MiXCR, one row per CDR3 protein. The sample has 230,000 or so distinct CDR3 sequences; 30% to 45% are singletons. The CDR3 is 17 residues long. Germline-derived CDR1 and CDR2 are SGHVS and FQNEAQ. V lost 1 base, J lost 2 bases, and 15 bases lay in between. The source of the sample is a study of T cell repertoires in cytomegalovirus infection. Study-wide results and caveats: Cumulative frequency of public TCR beta families picked out carriers of CMV plus the relevant HLA.

The sequence came from a human donor in good health (CMV status not recorded). Some clones in this sample may be carry-over from other donors' samples. Sequencing used CD8+ T cells from cultured PBMCs, obtained from culture after CMV antigen stimulation. This chain uses TRBV7-8 with TRBJ1-3; no clear D gene. The CDR3 sequence: CASSLGSRIIPGNTIYF. DNA for the CDR3: TGTGCCAGCAGCTTAGGTTCCAGGATAATCCCTGGAAACACCATATATTTT. The full variable domain, completed using reference TRBV7-8 and TRBJ1-3, is GAGVSQSPRYKVAKRGQDVALRCDPISGHVSLFWYQQALGQGPEFLTYFQNEAQLDKSGLPSDRFFAERPEGSVSTLKIQRTQQEDSAVYLCASSLGSRIIPGNTIYFGEGSWLTVV.